This T cell receptor beta chain is from a study of blood T cell repertoires in COVID-19. Study summary: Spain, Italy and the United States supplied samples that represented acute and convalescent COVID-19. Sources were T cells, B-cell-depleted T cells, or PBMCs; the material itself was cDNA or gDNA.

Study processing details: Estimation of nucleated cell counts relied on the amplification of reference gene primers. The method was immunoSEQ multiplex PCR; TCRdb's version includes in-frame clones alone and lacks a portion of them. V and J calls and clone size come straight from that table; D and trimming were deduced from the DNA. The table includes around 33,000 clones, about 81% detected once. The sample holds one count of this clone. The CDR3 loop spans 14 amino acids. From germline, CDR1 is SQVTM and CDR2 ANQGSEA. V was shortened by 5 bases and J by 7 bases, with 18 bases between the two germline ends.

Input material: peripheral blood. The sequence was obtained from a man older than 75 with acute or convalescent COVID-19. This chain links TRBV29-1 with TRBJ2-1, with D possibly being TRBD2 (6 bases). CDR3 in DNA: TGCAGCGTTCCCGGGACTTTAAAACTGAATGAGCAGTTCTTC. Its translation: CSVPGTLKLNEQFF.